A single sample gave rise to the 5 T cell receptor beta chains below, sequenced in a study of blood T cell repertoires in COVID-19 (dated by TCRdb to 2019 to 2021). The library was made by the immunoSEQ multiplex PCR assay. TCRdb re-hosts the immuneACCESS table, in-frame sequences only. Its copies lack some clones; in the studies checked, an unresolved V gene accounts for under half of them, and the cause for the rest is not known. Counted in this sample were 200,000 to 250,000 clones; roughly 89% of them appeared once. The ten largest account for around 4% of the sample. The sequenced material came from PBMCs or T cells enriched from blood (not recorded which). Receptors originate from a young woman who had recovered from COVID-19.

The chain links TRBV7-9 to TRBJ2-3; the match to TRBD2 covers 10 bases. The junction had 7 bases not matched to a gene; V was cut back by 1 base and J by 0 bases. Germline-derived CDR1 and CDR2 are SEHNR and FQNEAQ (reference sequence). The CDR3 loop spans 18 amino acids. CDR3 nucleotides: TGTGCCAGCAGCTTAGGACGGGGACTAGCGAGTAGCACAGATACGCAGTATTTT. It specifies CASSLGRGLASSTDTQYF. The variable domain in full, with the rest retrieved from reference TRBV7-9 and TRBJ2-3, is DTGVSQNPRHKITKRGQNVTFRCDPISEHNRLYWYRQTLGQGPEFLTYFQNEAQLEKSRLLSDRFSAERPKGSFSTLEIQRTEQGDSAMYLCASSLGRGLASSTDTQYFGPGTRLTVL.

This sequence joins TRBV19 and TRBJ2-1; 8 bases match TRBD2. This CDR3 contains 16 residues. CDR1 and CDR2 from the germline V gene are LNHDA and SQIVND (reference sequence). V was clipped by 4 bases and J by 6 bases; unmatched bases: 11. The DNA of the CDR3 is TGTGCCAGTAGTACCCACCTGAGCGGGAGTAGCAATGAGCAGTTCTTC. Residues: CASSTHLSGSSNEQFF.

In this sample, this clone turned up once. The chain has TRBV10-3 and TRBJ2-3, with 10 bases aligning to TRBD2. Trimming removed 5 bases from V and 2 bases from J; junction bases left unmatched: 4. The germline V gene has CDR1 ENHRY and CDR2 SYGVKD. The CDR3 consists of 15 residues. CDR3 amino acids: CAISKTSGNTDTQYF. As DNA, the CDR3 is TGTGCCATCAGTAAAACTAGCGGGAACACAGATACGCAGTATTTT.

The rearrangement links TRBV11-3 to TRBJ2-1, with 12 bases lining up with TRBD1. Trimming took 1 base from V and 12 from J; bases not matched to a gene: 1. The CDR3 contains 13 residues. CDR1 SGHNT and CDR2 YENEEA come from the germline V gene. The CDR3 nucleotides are TGTGCCAGCAGCTTAGGGGGACAGGGGGCGCAGTTCTTC. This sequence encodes CASSLGGQGAQFF.

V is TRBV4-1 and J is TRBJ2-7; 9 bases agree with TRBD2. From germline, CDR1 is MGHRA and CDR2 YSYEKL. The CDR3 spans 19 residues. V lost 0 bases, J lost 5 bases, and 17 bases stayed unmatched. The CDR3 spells CASSQEPHKREVRGNEQYF. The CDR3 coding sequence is TGCGCCAGCAGCCAAGAGCCTCATAAGCGGGAGGTGAGAGGAAACGAGCAGTACTTC.